The T cell receptor beta chain described here comes from a study of cytomegalovirus exposure and HLA in healthy donors. The wider study: Falling in the Caucasian-associated ancestry cluster were 81% of approximately 410 genotyped donors.

Study results and limitations: Cytomegalovirus status was reportedly diagnosed by the classifier with high specificity and sensitivity.

Per germline, CDR1 SGHVS and CDR2 FNYEAQ. The CDR3 extends over 15 amino acids. With V trimmed by 4 bases and J by 7 bases, 3 bases remained unmatched. To note about this clone: No antigen is known for it.

The PCR used 60 Vbeta and 13 Jbeta primers. The method was immunoSEQ multiplex PCR; TCRdb's version includes in-frame clones alone and lacks a portion of them. The sample table includes roughly 75,000 clones. This chain uses TRBV7-6 with TRBJ2-1, with 14 bases aligning to TRBD2. The sequencing input was PBMCs. The origin of this receptor is a boy aged 10-17 years in good health and CMV-seronegative. The CDR3 region is CASSSRLAGGNEQFF. The CDR3 DNA is TGTGCCAGCAGCTCCCGACTAGCGGGGGGGAATGAGCAGTTCTTC.